Below are 18 T cell receptor beta chains sequenced from a single sample in a study of blood T cell repertoires in COVID-19. TCRdb's copy holds only in-frame clones and misses some; the assay was immunoSEQ multiplex PCR. The sample has some 170,000 clones; 82% are singletons. The sequenced sample was peripheral blood. The source of these receptors is a woman between 65 and 79 years old with acute or convalescent COVID-19.

V is TRBV5-1 and J is TRBJ1-2; D may be TRBD1 (5 bases). V gave up 0 bases and J gave up 2 bases, with 11 bases separating them. Germline CDR1 and CDR2: SGHRS and YFSETQ. The CDR3 is 15 residues long. CDR3 sequence (DNA): TGCGCCAGCAGCTTGGGGCAGGGAACCAACTATGGCTACACCTTC. As protein: CASSLGQGTNYGYTF.

The rearrangement joins TRBV6-5 to TRBJ2-1; TRBD1 matches at 9 bases. Looked up from germline, CDR1 is MNHEY and CDR2 is SVGAGI. J was trimmed by 4 bases and V by 0 bases; bases with no gene match: 1. CDR3 size: 15 residues. The CDR3 sequence: CASSYSGTGYNEQFF. In nucleotides, the CDR3 is TGTGCCAGCAGTTACTCAGGGACAGGGTACAATGAGCAGTTCTTC.

The CDR3 DNA follows: TGTGCCATCAGCAGACCAGGGTTGGAGAATTCACCCCTCCACTTT. Translated: CAISRPGLENSPLHF. The chain is built from TRBV10-3 and TRBJ1-6; the D gene is possibly TRBD1 (5 bases). With 6 bases removed from V and 7 bases from J, the gap between germline ends came to 16 bases. Germline V gene sequence: CDR1 ENHRY, CDR2 SYGVKD. This CDR3 contains 15 residues.

V and J are TRBV24-1 and TRBJ2-3; tentatively, D is TRBD2 (6 bases). The CDR3 has 14 residues. The germline V and J ends were trimmed by 3 bases and 4 bases, with 10 bases remaining between them. Germline V CDR1 and CDR2: KGHDR, SFDVKD. The DNA for the CDR3 is TGTGCCACCAGTGATCGGGACTTTTCAGATACGCAGTATTTT. Amino acids: CATSDRDFSDTQYF.

The gene calls are TRBV14 and TRBJ1-1, with D hard to call. This CDR3 contains 14 residues. V dropped 0 bases and J dropped 3 bases, with 8 bases sitting between them. Germline CDR1 SGHDN, CDR2 FVKESK. The CDR3 spells CASSQELGYTEAFF. In DNA form, the CDR3 reads TGTGCCAGCAGCCAAGAACTGGGCTACACTGAAGCTTTCTTT.

This chain connects TRBV4-3 to TRBJ2-1; D unclear. The V and J ends lost 1 base and 1 base respectively, with 11 bases between them. The CDR3 sequence is 16 residues long. CDR1 is LGHNA and CDR2 is YSLEER in the germline V gene. The CDR3: CASSQAHFSSYNEQFF. In DNA, the CDR3 is TGCGCCAGCAGCCAAGCCCACTTTTCTTCCTACAATGAGCAGTTCTTC.

This chain links TRBV6-6 with TRBJ2-7; maybe TRBD2 (6 bases). The CDR3 covers 14 residues. V was cut by 0 bases and J by 2 bases, with 8 bases left in between. CDR1 is MNHNY and CDR2 is SVGAGI in the germline V gene (reference sequence). The CDR3 protein is CASSYSGGTYEQYF. The CDR3 DNA sequence: TGTGCCAGCAGTTACTCCGGGGGTACCTACGAGCAGTACTTC.

V and J are TRBV27 and TRBJ1-4, with D tentatively TRBD1 (5 bases). The CDR3 length is 15 residues. Trimming left V 5 bases short and J 7 bases short, with 17 bases between. The V gene's germline CDR1 is MNHEY and CDR2 SMNVEV (reference sequence). The CDR3 loop reads CASSPFPRVPEKLFF. As DNA, the CDR3 is TGTGCCAGCAGTCCCTTTCCCAGGGTGCCTGAAAAACTGTTTTTT.

The chain is built from TRBV5-6 and TRBJ2-5, with a weak D call TRBD1 (5 bases). V was cut by 0 bases and J by 5 bases, with 14 bases left in between. CDR1 and CDR2 from the germline V gene are SGHDT and YYEEEE. This CDR3 has 15 residues. CDR3 protein: CASSLGPGMVETQYF. The CDR3 nucleotides read TGTGCCAGCAGCTTGGGACCAGGGATGGTGGAGACCCAGTACTTC.

The chain has TRBV4-1 and TRBJ2-1; 10 nucleotides match TRBD2. This CDR3 is built from 13 residues. From germline, CDR1 is MGHRA and CDR2 YSYEKL. Unmatched junction bases numbered 2, after V lost 6 bases and J lost 6 bases. In DNA form, the CDR3 reads TGCGCCAGCAGGGCTAGCGGGGGCAATGAGCAGTTCTTC. This encodes CASRASGGNEQFF.

The sample holds a few counts of this clone. The chain couples TRBV6-2 or TRBV6-3 to TRBJ1-1, with TRBD1 as a possible D gene (6 bases). The CDR3 runs 13 residues. Germline V gives CDR1 MNHEY, CDR2 SVGEGT. Trimming removed 7 bases at V and 5 bases at J, with 14 bases between. Written as DNA, the CDR3 is TGTGCCAGCAACCCAGGGGTATTGACTGAAGCTTTCTTT. Translating it yields CASNPGVLTEAFF.

The chain links TRBV24-1 to TRBJ2-6; D is possibly TRBD1 (6 bases). The ends were cut back, 0 bases at V and 1 base at J, with 12 bases in the middle. This CDR3 is built from 18 residues. Germline values: CDR1 KGHDR, CDR2 SFDVKD. The CDR3 loop is CATSDLVTGSSGANVLTF. DNA for the CDR3: TGTGCCACCAGTGATTTGGTAACAGGGTCTTCTGGGGCCAACGTCCTGACTTTC.

A word on this clone: Other DNA sequences of this sample code for an identical CDR3. The chain carries TRBV28 and TRBJ2-7; a weak D match, TRBD1 (6 bases). Looked up from germline, CDR1 is MDHEN and CDR2 is SYDVKM. This CDR3 region has 14 residues. V shed 5 bases and J shed 4 bases, with 15 bases lying between them. The CDR3, as DNA: TGTGCCAGCAGTCTCGACAGGCCACCTTACGAGCAGTACTTC. This encodes CASSLDRPPYEQYF.

V is TRBV7-9 and J is TRBJ2-7, with TRBD2 as a possible D gene (7 bases). Germline V gene data show CDR1 as SEHNR and CDR2 as FQNEAQ (reference sequence). This CDR3 has 14 amino acids. V was pared by 5 bases and J by 5 bases, with 16 bases between. The CDR3 loop is CASSPAGQRNEQYF. DNA of the CDR3: TGTGCCAGCAGCCCAGCGGGACAAAGGAACGAGCAGTACTTC.

This chain links TRBV5-4 with TRBJ2-3; TRBD2 aligns across 7 bases. The CDR3 has 17 residues. Germline V CDR1 and CDR2: SGHNT, YYREEE (reference sequence). V was pared by 0 bases and J by 2 bases, with 9 bases of the junction left unmatched. DNA of the CDR3: TGTGCCAGCAGCTTGGCCCTTTCAGCGGGGTTCACAGATACGCAGTATTTT. Its protein is CASSLALSAGFTDTQYF.

A few counts support this clone. The chain carries TRBV27 and TRBJ2-7; maybe TRBD1 (6 bases). CDR3 size: 13 residues. Trimming took off 8 bases at V and 6 bases at J, with 17 bases between the two ends. Germline V CDR1 and CDR2: MNHEY, SMNVEV (reference sequence). The CDR3 sequence: CASRTQGRSEQYF. CDR3 bases: TGTGCCAGCCGGACGCAGGGGAGAAGCGAGCAGTACTTC.

This clone was seen only a few times. The CDR3 protein is CASSRGTRQFF. CDR3 DNA sequence: TGTGCCAGCAGTCGTGGGACTCGGCAGTTCTTC. The chain is built from TRBV3-1 (or the pseudogene TRBV3-2) and TRBJ2-1, with a possible D match to TRBD2 (6 bases). Germline assignment: CDR1 LGHDT and CDR2 YNNKEL (reference sequence). The CDR3 is made up of 11 amino acids. The V gene lost 6 bases and the J gene lost 12 bases, with 12 bases spanning the gap.

J is TRBJ2-2 and V is TRBV5-1, with TRBD1 identical over 7 bases. Trimming at V came to 4 bases and at J to 3 bases, leaving 6 bases not matched to a gene. The CDR3 totals 15 residues. Germline-derived CDR1 and CDR2 are SGHRS and YFSETQ. CDR3 protein: CASSNTGADTGELFF. The CDR3 DNA is TGCGCCAGCAGCAACACAGGGGCGGACACCGGGGAGCTGTTTTTT.